Listed below are T cell receptor beta chains from one sample, sequenced in a study of T cells after yellow fever vaccination. TCRdb processed the 5' RACE reads anew with MiXCR; each CDR3 protein has one entry. The sample has a few hundred thousand distinct CDR3 sequences, about 5% seen once. Sample: CD4+ T cells sorted from PBMCs, taken on the day of the yellow fever booster vaccination. The receptors were sampled from a man in his late teens or twenties who received the YFV17D yellow fever vaccine. Both conserved end residues are part of each CDR3. Each record gives: clone size, J gene, V gene, CDR3 length, D gene, CDR3 DNA, CDR3 protein. D genes are given only for firm matches. The size field is filled for only some rows; it gives once, few, many or a size class.

few | TRBJ2-4 | TRBV20-1 | 13 | - | TGCAGTGCTAGCGGCGGAGCCAAAAACATTCAGTACTTC | CSASGGAKNIQYF
few | TRBJ2-5 | TRBV20-1 | 14 | TRBD2 | TGCAGTGCTAGGGCCGGGACTAGGGGAGAGACCCAGTACTTC | CSARAGTRGETQYF
many | TRBJ2-2 | TRBV18 | 16 | TRBD1 | TGTGCCAGCTCACCACCGGAGACAGGGGAGACCGGGGAGCTGTTTTTT | CASSPPETGETGELFF
- | TRBJ2-7 | TRBV29-1 | 12 | - | TGCAGCGTTAGGCAGGAGTCTGGCGAGCAGTACTTC | CSVRQESGEQYF
few | TRBJ2-3 | TRBV7-2 | 12 | - | TGTGCCAGCAGCCAGGGAACAAATACGCAGTATTTT | CASSQGTNTQYF
few | TRBJ2-1 | TRBV29-1 | 19 | TRBD2 | TGCAGCGTTGATTGGACTAGCGGGGGGGTGCGGAGCTCCTACAATGAGCAGTTCTTC | CSVDWTSGGVRSSYNEQFF
few | TRBJ1-1 | TRBV27 | 14 | TRBD1 | TGTGCCAGCAGTCCCCAACCAAGGACAGGGAGGGCTTTCTTT | CASSPQPRTGRAFF
- | TRBJ1-2 | TRBV4-2 | 14 | - | TGTGCCAGCAGCCAAGACTCGGGCTCGAATGGCTACACCTTC | CASSQDSGSNGYTF
- | TRBJ2-6 | TRBV20-1 | 16 | TRBD1 | TGCAGTGCTAGGGGACAGGGGATGCCTGGGGCCAACGTCCTGACTTTC | CSARGQGMPGANVLTF
- | TRBJ2-1 | TRBV12-3/TRBV12-4 | 12 | - | TGTGCCAGCAGCCTTATCGGTAGTGGGCAGTTCTTC | CASSLIGSGQFF